Listed below are T cell receptor beta chains from one sample, sequenced in a study of blood T cell repertoires in COVID-19. The protocol was immunoSEQ multiplex PCR, while the TCRdb copy is restricted to in-frame clones and leaves out a portion. This table has around 330,000 clones, over 80% appearing once. The source material was PBMCs or T cells enriched from blood (not recorded which). Receptors originate from a woman aged 18-29 years who had recovered from COVID-19. Each CDR3 is given with its conserved first and last residue. Fields, in order: clone size, J gene, V gene, D gene, CDR3 DNA, CDR3 protein. A D gene is named only where the DNA matches it firmly. Clone size is given for some rows only: seen once, a few or many times, or a class if the clone is expanded.

size: .
J: TRBJ2-2
V: TRBV9
D: TRBD2
DNA: TGTGCCAGCAGCGTTCTGGCGGGAGTGACCGGGGAGCTGTTTTTT
CDR3: CASSVLAGVTGELFF

size: few
J: TRBJ2-7
V: TRBV27
D: TRBD1
DNA: TGTGCCAGCAGACAGGGGTTCACCTACGAGCAGTACTTC
CDR3: CASRQGFTYEQYF

size: .
J: TRBJ1-5
V: TRBV19
D: .
DNA: TGTGCCAGTGAAGCGAGTAATCAGCCCCAGCATTTT
CDR3: CASEASNQPQHF

size: .
J: TRBJ2-1
V: TRBV5-1
D: .
DNA: TGCGCCAGCAGCAATCAGGGAATTGAGCAGTTCTTC
CDR3: CASSNQGIEQFF

size: .
J: TRBJ2-4
V: TRBV28
D: TRBD2
DNA: TGTGCCAGCAGTTGGACTAGCCTAGCCAAAAACATTCAGTACTTC
CDR3: CASSWTSLAKNIQYF

size: once
J: TRBJ1-2
V: TRBV3-1/TRBV3-2
D: .
DNA: TGTGCCAGCAGCCAAGACAGGGCTAACTATGGCTACACCTTC
CDR3: CASSQDRANYGYTF

size: .
J: TRBJ1-2
V: TRBV3-1/TRBV3-2
D: .
DNA: TGTGCCAGCAGCCAAGGTTCTAGTTGGCTGGAGGTAATATATGGCTACACCTTC
CDR3: CASSQGSSWLEVIYGYTF

size: .
J: TRBJ1-2
V: TRBV11-2
D: TRBD1
DNA: TGTGCCAGCAGCTGGGGACAGGGAAACTATGGCTACACCTTC
CDR3: CASSWGQGNYGYTF

size: .
J: TRBJ2-3
V: TRBV9
D: TRBD1
DNA: TGTGCCAGCAGCGCGGGACAGGGGGCCTCGCGGCAGTATTTT
CDR3: CASSAGQGASRQYF

size: few
J: TRBJ2-1
V: TRBV11-2
D: TRBD2
DNA: TGTGCCAGCAGAAGACTAGCGGGGGCCTTTAGCTCCTACAATGAGCAGTTCTTC
CDR3: CASRRLAGAFSSYNEQFF

size: .
J: TRBJ1-5
V: TRBV6-5
D: .
DNA: TGTGCCAGCAGGCACCTTCAGAATCAGCCCCAGCATTTT
CDR3: CASRHLQNQPQHF

size: once
J: TRBJ2-7
V: TRBV19
D: TRBD1
DNA: TGTGCCAGTAGTACCCGGACAGGGGAGAAGTACTTC
CDR3: CASSTRTGEKYF

size: .
J: TRBJ2-1
V: TRBV3-1/TRBV3-2
D: .
DNA: TGTGCCAGCAGCCAAGAGTGTAACTACAATGAGCAGTTCTTC
CDR3: CASSQECNYNEQFF